The 10 T cell receptor beta chains below all came from one sample that was sequenced in a study of spatial heterogeneity in lung cancer. Regarding time point: sample taken at primary tumor resection. Tumor, nontumor lung or frozen PBMC supplied whole RNA that was sequenced unsorted. MiXCR, applied by TCRdb to the 5' RACE reads, yields one record per CDR3 protein. The data show 95,000 or so distinct CDR3 sequences, approximately 8.2% seen once. The sample in question was PBMCs, obtained at surgery. Receptors were obtained from a male donor with early-stage non-small cell lung cancer.

The rearrangement links TRBV5-1 to TRBJ2-7; D gene unclear. The CDR3 extends over 13 amino acids. Germline loops: CDR1 SGHRS, CDR2 YFSETQ. V was cut by 4 bases and J by 3 bases, with 11 bases left in between. This CDR3 reads CASSRTDGYEQYF. CDR3 sequence (DNA): TGCGCCAGCAGCCGAACGGACGGCTACGAGCAGTACTTC.

The chain links TRBV20-1 to TRBJ2-3; a weak D match, TRBD2 (5 bases). CDR1 and CDR2 from the germline V gene are DFQATT and SNEGSKA (reference sequence). This CDR3 has 14 amino acids. Trimming stripped 0 bases from V and 5 bases from J, with 12 bases between. CDR3 DNA: TGCAGTGCTAGAGATCCGGGGAGCGTAGATACGCAGTATTTT. It encodes CSARDPGSVDTQYF.

Many counts were recorded for this clonotype. The gene calls are TRBV14 and TRBJ2-1; 8 bases align to TRBD1. Losses at the gene ends were 3 bases for V and 2 bases for J; bases not matched to a gene: 6. CDR3 length: 16 amino acids. Germline values: CDR1 SGHDN, CDR2 FVKESK. CDR3 nucleotide sequence: TGTGCCAGCAGCCATTTAGGACAGGGAACCTACAATGAGCAGTTCTTC. Translated: CASSHLGQGTYNEQFF.

By sample share, this clonotype is medium-sized. This sequence joins TRBV10-3 and TRBJ1-5, with 7 positions matching TRBD1. CDR1 and CDR2 (germline): ENHRY, SYGVKD. With 5 bases clipped from V and 0 bases from J, the junction kept 1 base outside the gene matches. The CDR3 is 14 residues long. CDR3 in amino acids: CAISQGDSNQPQHF. CDR3 coding DNA: TGTGCCATCAGTCAGGGGGATAGCAATCAGCCCCAGCATTTT.

This clonotype was detected many times. The genes are TRBV29-1 and TRBJ1-1; no clear D. This CDR3 region has 12 residues. CDR1 is SQVTM, CDR2 ANQGSEA, per germline. The germline V and J ends were trimmed by 4 bases and 1 base, with 7 bases remaining between them. The CDR3 loop is CSVGAANTEAFF. The CDR3 DNA follows: TGCAGCGTTGGTGCGGCGAACACTGAAGCTTTCTTT.

This clonotype was seen many times. This rearrangement joins TRBV3-1 to TRBJ1-1; 10 nucleotides align to TRBD1. Looked up from germline, CDR1 is LGHDT and CDR2 is YNNKEL (reference sequence). CDR3 length: 15 amino acids. V was clipped by 3 bases and J by 3 bases; unmatched bases: 4. In DNA, the CDR3 is TGTGCCAGCAGCCATTTTGGACAGGGGGACACTGAAGCTTTCTTT. Its translation: CASSHFGQGDTEAFF.

The V and J genes are TRBV9 and TRBJ2-7, with D unresolved. The germline gives CDR1 SGDLS, CDR2 YYNGEE. This CDR3 comprises 14 residues. Trimming removed 0 bases from V and 0 bases from J, with 7 bases in between. CDR3 sequence: CASSVAPDSYEQYF. DNA for the CDR3: TGTGCCAGCAGCGTAGCCCCAGACTCCTACGAGCAGTACTTC.

The genes are TRBV20-1 and TRBJ2-3, with D possibly matching TRBD2 (6 bases). Germline CDR1 DFQATT, CDR2 SNEGSKA (reference sequence). Trimming removed 3 bases at V and 2 bases at J, with 15 bases between. CDR3 size: 15 residues. The CDR3 loop reads CSASPAGFHTDTQYF. The CDR3 DNA reads as TGCAGTGCTAGTCCAGCGGGTTTTCACACAGATACGCAGTATTTT.

This clonotype was detected only a few times. This chain uses TRBV5-5 with TRBJ1-2; D perhaps matches TRBD1 (5 bases). Per germline, CDR1 SGHKS and CDR2 YYEKEE (reference sequence). V lost 3 bases and J lost 8, with 17 bases in between. This CDR3 region has 14 residues. DNA of the CDR3: TGTGCCAGCAGCTCGCCCCCAGGGCTACGGGGCTACACCTTC. Amino acid sequence: CASSSPPGLRGYTF.

The V gene is TRBV10-3, the J gene TRBJ2-3; TRBD2 matches at 9 bases. This CDR3 spans 13 amino acids. From germline, CDR1 is ENHRY and CDR2 SYGVKD. V lost 7 bases to trimming and J lost 5 bases; unmatched junction nucleotides: 4. In nucleotides, the CDR3 is TGTGCCATCAAGGGTAGCGGGGGAGATACGCAGTATTTT. It yields the protein CAIKGSGGDTQYF.